This T cell receptor beta chain was retrieved from a study of OX40 agonist ivuxolimab in advanced cancers. As for the study in general: Cancers in dose escalation were hepatocellular, melanoma, renal cell and head and neck.

Germline V CDR1 and CDR2: LGHNA, YNFKEQ. CDR3 size: 18 residues. The V segment lost 2 bases and the J segment 6 bases; nucleotides outside the gene matches: 9. Profiled with immunoSEQ multiplex PCR; TCRdb holds only in-frame clones, not every one. The sample includes about 79,000 clones, 80% to 95% of them seen just once. Material: CD4+ or CD8+ T cells sorted from blood, obtained in a trial of the OX40 agonist ivuxolimab. The V and J genes are TRBV4-2 and TRBJ2-2; TRBD2 agrees at 13 bases. This clonotype was sampled from an adult with an advanced solid tumor such as melanoma, head and neck, liver or kidney cancer. This CDR3 reads CASSQHDRTSGSPGELFF. CDR3 DNA: TGTGCCAGCAGCCAACACGACCGGACTAGCGGGAGTCCCGGGGAGCTGTTTTTT.